A few counts support the clone carrying this T cell receptor (beta chain). These data come from a study of tumor T cells in aggressive B-cell lymphoma. The method was immunoSEQ multiplex PCR; TCRdb's version includes in-frame clones alone and lacks a portion of them. The sample gives around 2,000 clones, about 87% of which show up once; roughly 9.1% is in the top ten. Germline CDR1 WSHSY, CDR2 SAAADI. The CDR3 spans 14 residues. V lost 0 bases, J lost 3 bases, and 9 bases lay in between. The source of this sequence is an adult with diffuse large B cell lymphoma. Sequencing was carried out using tumor tissue. This chain connects TRBV10-2 to TRBJ2-7; D not certain. CDR3 amino acids: CASSESFAGYEQYF. CDR3 nucleotides: TGCGCCAGCAGTGAGTCATTCGCAGGCTACGAGCAGTACTTC.